Sequencing of this T cell receptor (beta chain) was carried out in a study of shared clonotypes between healthy human individuals. For the study at large: Per-donor plates numbered three CD4 naive, three CD4 memory, two CD8 naive and one CD8 memory.

The table lists this clone with a count of one. The protocol was immunoSEQ multiplex PCR, while the TCRdb copy is restricted to in-frame clones and leaves out a portion. This table holds roughly 1,800,000 clones, about 95% found once. Trimming cost V 9 bases and J 6 bases, with 15 bases left between them. The CDR3 loop spans 13 amino acids. CDR1 LNHDA and CDR2 SQIVND come from the germline V gene (reference sequence). The naive CD8 fraction comprised CD45RO-negative cells positively selected for CCR7 and excluded terminally differentiated effector memory CD45RA+ cells. This chain joins TRBV19 and TRBJ1-5, with D possibly TRBD1 on 5 matching bases. This clonotype originated in a man between 18 and 29 years old in good health. What was sequenced was naive CD8+ T cells sorted from blood. The CDR3 DNA reads as TGTGCCAGCTTAGGACATAGCGGTCAGCCCCAGCATTTT. Protein product: CASLGHSGQPQHF. Based on the CDR3 plus reference TRBV19 and TRBJ1-5, the full variable domain is DGGITQSPKYLFRKEGQNVTLSCEQNLNHDAMYWYRQDPGQGLRLIYYSQIVNDFQKGDIAEGYSVSREKKESFPLTVTSAQKNPTAFYLCASLGHSGQPQHFGDGTRLSIL.